This TCR beta chain was sequenced during a study of blood T cells in healthy people across ages. With respect to this clonotype: Antigen unknown.

Notes on the study in general: Older age went with lower TCR beta diversity per million T cells, in a roughly linear way. Across samples, TCR beta diversity tracked strongly with naive T cell percentage.

PCR was performed a second time for about 7 to 11 cycles using a sample-barcoded 5' primer and a J-beta primer mix. Via MiXCR, TCRdb re-called the 5' RACE reads, giving one row per CDR3 protein. In the table there are more than 1,400,000 distinct CDR3 sequences, approximately 42% of which are singletons. The CDR3 totals 12 residues. V lost 1 base, J lost 2 bases, and 5 bases lay in between. Germline assignment: CDR1 DFQATT and CDR2 SNEGSKA (reference sequence). The sequenced material came from blood. The receptor comes from a woman aged 18-30 years in good health. The V call is TRBV20-1, the J call TRBJ2-5; D is unclear. The CDR3 protein is CSARVIQETQYF. CDR3 nucleotide sequence: TGCAGTGCTAGAGTCATACAAGAGACCCAGTACTTC.